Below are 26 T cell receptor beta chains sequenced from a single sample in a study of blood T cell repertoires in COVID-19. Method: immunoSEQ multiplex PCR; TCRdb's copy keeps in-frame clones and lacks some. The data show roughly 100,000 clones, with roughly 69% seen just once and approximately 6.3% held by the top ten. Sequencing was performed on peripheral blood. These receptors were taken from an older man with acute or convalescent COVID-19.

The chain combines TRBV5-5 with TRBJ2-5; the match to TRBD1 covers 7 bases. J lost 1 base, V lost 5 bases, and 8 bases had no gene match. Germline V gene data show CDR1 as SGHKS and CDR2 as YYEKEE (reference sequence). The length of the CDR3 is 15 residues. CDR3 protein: CASRPTGTVQETQYF. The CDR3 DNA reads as TGTGCCAGCAGACCCACCGGGACAGTCCAAGAGACCCAGTACTTC. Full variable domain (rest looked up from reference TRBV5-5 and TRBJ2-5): DAGVTQSPTHLIKTRGQQVTLRCSPISGHKSVSWYQQVLGQGPQFIFQYYEKEERGRGNFPDRFSARQFPNYSSELNVNALLLGDSALYLCASRPTGTVQETQYFGPGTRLLVL.

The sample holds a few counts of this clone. CDR3 nucleotides: TGTGCCAGCAGCCGCTCATGGGGGCGGGACACTGAAGCTTTCTTT. As protein: CASSRSWGRDTEAFF. The chain combines TRBV28 with TRBJ1-1; D may be TRBD1 (6 bases). Trimming removed 6 bases from V and 3 bases from J, with 17 bases in between. Germline V gene lookup returns CDR1 MDHEN and CDR2 SYDVKM. CDR3 length equals 15 residues.

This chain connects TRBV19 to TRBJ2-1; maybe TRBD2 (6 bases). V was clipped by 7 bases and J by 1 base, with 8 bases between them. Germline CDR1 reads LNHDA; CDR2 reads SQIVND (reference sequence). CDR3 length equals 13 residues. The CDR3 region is CASNAGSYNEQFF. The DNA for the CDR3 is TGTGCCAGTAATGCGGGATCCTACAATGAGCAGTTCTTC.

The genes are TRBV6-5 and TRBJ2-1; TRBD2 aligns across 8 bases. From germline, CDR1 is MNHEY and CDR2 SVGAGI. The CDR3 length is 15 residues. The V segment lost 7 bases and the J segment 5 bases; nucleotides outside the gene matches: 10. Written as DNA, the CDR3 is TGTGCCAGCACCACAGGGACTAGATGGGACAATGAGCAGTTCTTC. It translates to CASTTGTRWDNEQFF.

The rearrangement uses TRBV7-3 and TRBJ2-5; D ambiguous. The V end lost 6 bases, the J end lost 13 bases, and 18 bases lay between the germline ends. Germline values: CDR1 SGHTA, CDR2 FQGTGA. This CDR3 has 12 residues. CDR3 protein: CASSSYQGVPYF. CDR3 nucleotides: TGTGCCAGCAGTTCCTACCAAGGAGTTCCGTACTTC.

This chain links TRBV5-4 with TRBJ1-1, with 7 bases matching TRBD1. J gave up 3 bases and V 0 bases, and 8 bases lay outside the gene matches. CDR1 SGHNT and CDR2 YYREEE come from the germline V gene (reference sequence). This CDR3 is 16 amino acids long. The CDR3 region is CASSLESRGGDTEAFF. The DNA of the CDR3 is TGTGCCAGCAGCTTGGAGTCGAGAGGGGGCGACACTGAAGCTTTCTTT.

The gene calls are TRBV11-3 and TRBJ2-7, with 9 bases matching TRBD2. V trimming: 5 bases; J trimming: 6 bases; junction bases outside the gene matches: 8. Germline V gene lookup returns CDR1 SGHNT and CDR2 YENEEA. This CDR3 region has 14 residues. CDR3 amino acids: CASSVTGTSTEQYF. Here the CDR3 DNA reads TGTGCCAGCAGCGTAACCGGGACTAGCACCGAGCAGTACTTC.

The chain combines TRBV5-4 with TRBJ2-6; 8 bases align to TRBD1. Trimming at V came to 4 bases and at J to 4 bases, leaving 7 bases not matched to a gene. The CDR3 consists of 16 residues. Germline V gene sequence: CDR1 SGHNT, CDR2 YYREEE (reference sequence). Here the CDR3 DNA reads TGTGCCAGCAGCCCTAGGACAGGGCGCGGGGCCAACGTCCTGACTTTC. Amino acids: CASSPRTGRGANVLTF.

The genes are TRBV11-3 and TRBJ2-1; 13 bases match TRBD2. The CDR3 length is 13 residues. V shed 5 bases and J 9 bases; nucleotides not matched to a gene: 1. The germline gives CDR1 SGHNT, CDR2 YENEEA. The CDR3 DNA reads TGTGCCAGCAGCCGGACTAGCGGGGGTGAGCAGTTCTTC. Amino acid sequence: CASSRTSGGEQFF. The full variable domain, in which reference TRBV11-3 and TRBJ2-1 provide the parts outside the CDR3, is EAGVVQSPRYKIIEKKQPVAFWCNPISGHNTLYWYLQNLGQGPELLIRYENEEAVDDSQLPKDRFSAERLKGVDSTLKIQPAELGDSAVYLCASSRTSGGEQFFGPGTRLTVL.

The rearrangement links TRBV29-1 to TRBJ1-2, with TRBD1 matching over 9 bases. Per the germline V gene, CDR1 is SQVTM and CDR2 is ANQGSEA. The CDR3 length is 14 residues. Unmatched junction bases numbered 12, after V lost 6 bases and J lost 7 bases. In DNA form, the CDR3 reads TGCAGCGTCTCCACCGGGACAGGGACTGCTGGCTACACCTTC. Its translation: CSVSTGTGTAGYTF.

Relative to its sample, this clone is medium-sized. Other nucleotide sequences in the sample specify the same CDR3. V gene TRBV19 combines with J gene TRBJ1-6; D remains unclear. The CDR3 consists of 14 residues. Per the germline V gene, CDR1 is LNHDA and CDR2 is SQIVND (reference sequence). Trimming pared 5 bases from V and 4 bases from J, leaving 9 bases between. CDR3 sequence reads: CASSPHSYNSPLHF. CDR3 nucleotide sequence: TGTGCCAGTAGTCCCCACAGTTATAATTCACCCCTCCACTTT.

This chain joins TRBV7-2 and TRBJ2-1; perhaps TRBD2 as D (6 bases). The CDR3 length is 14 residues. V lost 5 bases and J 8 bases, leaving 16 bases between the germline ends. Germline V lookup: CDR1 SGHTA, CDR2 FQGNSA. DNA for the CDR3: TGTGCCAGCAGCCCCCGACTAGTTCAGGATGAGCAGTTCTTC. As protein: CASSPRLVQDEQFF.

The CDR3 spells CASSSSGTGLEQFF. DNA for the CDR3: TGCGCCAGCAGCTCATCCGGGACAGGGTTGGAGCAGTTCTTC. This rearrangement joins TRBV4-1 to TRBJ2-1; 9 bases fit TRBD1. Germline CDR1 and CDR2: MGHRA and YSYEKL. CDR3 length: 14 amino acids. Trimming at V came to 5 bases and at J to 10 bases, leaving 9 bases not matched to a gene.

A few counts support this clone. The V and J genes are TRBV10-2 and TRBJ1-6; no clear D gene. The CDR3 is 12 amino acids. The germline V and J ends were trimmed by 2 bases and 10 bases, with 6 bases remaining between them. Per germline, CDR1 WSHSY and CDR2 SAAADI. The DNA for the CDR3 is TGCGCCAGCAGTGAGGCGGAATCACCCCTCCACTTT. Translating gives CASSEAESPLHF.

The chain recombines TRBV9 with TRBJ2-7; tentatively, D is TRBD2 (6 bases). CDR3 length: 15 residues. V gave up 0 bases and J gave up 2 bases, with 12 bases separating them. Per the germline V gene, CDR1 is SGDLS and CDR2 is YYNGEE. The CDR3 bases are TGTGCCAGCAGCGTAGTAGCGGAGCCTCCCTACGAGCAGTACTTC. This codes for CASSVVAEPPYEQYF.

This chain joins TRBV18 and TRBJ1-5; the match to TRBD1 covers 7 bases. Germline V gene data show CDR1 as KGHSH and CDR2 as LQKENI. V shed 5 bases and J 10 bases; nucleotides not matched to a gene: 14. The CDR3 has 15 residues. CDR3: CASSTEQGLVSPQHF. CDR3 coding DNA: TGTGCCAGCTCAACAGAACAGGGGCTGGTCAGCCCCCAGCATTTT.

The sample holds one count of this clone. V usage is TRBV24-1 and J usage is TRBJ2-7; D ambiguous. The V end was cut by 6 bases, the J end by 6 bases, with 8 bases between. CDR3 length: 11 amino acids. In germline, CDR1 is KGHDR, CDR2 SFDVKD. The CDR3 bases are TGTGCCACCAGTTTTCTAGGCGAGCAGTACTTC. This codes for CATSFLGEQYF.

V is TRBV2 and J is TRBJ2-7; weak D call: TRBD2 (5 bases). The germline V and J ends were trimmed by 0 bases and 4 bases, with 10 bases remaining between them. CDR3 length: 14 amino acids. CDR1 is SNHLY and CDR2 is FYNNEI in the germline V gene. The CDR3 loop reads CASSEAGLFYEQYF. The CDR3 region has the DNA TGTGCCAGCAGTGAAGCTGGACTTTTTTACGAGCAGTACTTC.

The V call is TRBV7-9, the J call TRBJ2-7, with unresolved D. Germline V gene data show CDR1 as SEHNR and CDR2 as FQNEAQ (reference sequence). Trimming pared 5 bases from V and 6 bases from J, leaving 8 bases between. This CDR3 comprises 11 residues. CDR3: CASSQAREQYF. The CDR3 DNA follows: TGTGCCAGCAGCCAGGCTCGCGAGCAGTACTTC.

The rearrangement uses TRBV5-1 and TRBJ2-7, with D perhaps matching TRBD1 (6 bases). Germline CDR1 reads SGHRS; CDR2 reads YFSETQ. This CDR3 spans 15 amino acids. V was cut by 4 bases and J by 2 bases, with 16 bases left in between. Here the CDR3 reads CASSPGIGQTYEQYF. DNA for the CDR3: TGCGCCAGCAGCCCGGGAATAGGACAGACCTACGAGCAGTACTTC.

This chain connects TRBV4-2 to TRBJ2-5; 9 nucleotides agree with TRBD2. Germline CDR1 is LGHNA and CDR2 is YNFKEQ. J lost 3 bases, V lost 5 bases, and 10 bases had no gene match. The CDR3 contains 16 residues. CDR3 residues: CASSWGSGSREETQYF. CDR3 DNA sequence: TGTGCCAGCAGCTGGGGTAGCGGGAGTAGGGAAGAGACCCAGTACTTC.

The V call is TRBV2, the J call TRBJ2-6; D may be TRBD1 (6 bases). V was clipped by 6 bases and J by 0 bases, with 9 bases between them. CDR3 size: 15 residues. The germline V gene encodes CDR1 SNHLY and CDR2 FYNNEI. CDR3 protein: CASSLDSSGANVLTF. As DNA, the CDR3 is TGTGCCAGCAGCTTGGACAGCTCTGGGGCCAACGTCCTGACTTTC.

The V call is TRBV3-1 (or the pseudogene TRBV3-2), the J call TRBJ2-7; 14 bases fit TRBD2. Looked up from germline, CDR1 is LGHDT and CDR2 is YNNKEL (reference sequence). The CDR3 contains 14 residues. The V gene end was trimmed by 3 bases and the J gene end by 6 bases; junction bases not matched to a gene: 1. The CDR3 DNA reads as TGTGCCAGCAGCCAGACTAGCGGGAGGGCCGAGCAGTACTTC. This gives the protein CASSQTSGRAEQYF.

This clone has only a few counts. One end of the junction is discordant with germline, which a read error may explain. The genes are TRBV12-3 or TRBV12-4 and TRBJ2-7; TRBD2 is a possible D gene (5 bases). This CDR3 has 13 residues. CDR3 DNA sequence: TGTGCCAGCAGCTTAGCGCCGAGGTACGAGCAGTACTTC. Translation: CASSLAPRYEQYF.

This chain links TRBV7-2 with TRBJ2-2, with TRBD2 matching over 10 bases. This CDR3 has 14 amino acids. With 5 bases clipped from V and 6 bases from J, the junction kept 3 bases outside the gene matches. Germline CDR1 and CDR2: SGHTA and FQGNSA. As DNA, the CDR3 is TGTGCCAGCAGCCGCGGACTAGCGGCCGGGGAGCTGTTTTTT. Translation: CASSRGLAAGELFF.

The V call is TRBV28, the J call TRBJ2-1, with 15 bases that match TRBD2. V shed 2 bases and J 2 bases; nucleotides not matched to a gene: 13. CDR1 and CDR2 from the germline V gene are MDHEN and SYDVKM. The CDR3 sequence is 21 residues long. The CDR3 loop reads CASSLDGTSGRKGPTYNEQFF. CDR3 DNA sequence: TGTGCCAGCAGTTTAGACGGGACTAGCGGGAGGAAGGGGCCCACCTACAATGAGCAGTTCTTC.